This TCR beta chain was observed in a study of blood T cell repertoires in COVID-19. The authors' processing: Reference gene primer amplification gave estimated nucleated cell counts. Only in-frame clones appear in the TCRdb table, and some are missing; sequencing was by immunoSEQ multiplex PCR. Clone size and V and J calls were adopted from that table, with D and trimming inferred from the DNA. The table lists about 220,000 clones, more than 65% of them singletons. The CDR3 is 14 residues long. V was clipped by 4 bases and J by 3 bases, with 12 bases between them. CDR1 and CDR2 from the germline V gene are MNHEY and SMNVEV (reference sequence). This clone showed up just a few times.

The specimen sequenced was peripheral blood. The chain uses TRBV27 and TRBJ1-1; tentative D call: TRBD1 (5 bases). This receptor was obtained from a man aged 45-60 years with active or convalescent COVID-19. This chain's CDR3 is CASSSFTGDTEAFF. The CDR3 DNA reads TGTGCCAGCAGTTCGTTTACAGGTGACACTGAAGCTTTCTTT.